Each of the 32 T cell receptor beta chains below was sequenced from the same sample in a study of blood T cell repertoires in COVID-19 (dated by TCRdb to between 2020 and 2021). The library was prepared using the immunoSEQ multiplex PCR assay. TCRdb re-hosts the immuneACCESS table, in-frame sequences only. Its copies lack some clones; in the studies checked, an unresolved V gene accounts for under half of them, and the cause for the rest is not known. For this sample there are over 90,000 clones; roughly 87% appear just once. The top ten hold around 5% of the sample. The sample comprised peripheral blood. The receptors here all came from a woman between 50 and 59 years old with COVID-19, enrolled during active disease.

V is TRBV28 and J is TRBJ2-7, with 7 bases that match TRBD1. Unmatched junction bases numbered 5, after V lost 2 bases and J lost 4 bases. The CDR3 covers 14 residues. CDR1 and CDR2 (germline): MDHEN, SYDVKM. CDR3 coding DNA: TGTGCCAGCAGTTTAACGACAGGGAGATACGAGCAGTACTTC. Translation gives CASSLTTGRYEQYF.

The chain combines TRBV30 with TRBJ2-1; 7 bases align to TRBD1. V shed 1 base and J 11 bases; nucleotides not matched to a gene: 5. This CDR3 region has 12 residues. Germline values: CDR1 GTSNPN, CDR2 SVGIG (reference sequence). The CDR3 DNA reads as TGTGCCTGGAGTGCGTGGGACAGCAAGCAGTTCTTC. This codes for CAWSAWDSKQFF.

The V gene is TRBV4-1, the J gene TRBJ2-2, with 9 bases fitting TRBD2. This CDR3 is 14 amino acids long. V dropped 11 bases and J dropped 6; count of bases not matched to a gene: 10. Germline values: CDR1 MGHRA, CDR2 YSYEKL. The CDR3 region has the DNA TGCGCCTCCCTCGAGGCGGGGGGGCCCGGGGAGCTGTTTTTT. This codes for CASLEAGGPGELFF.

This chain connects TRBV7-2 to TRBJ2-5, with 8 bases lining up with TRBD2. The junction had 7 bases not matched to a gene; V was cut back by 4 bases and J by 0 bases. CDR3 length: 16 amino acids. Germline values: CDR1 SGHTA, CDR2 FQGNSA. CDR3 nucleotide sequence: TGTGCCAGCAGCTCCGGACGGGGGGGGAACCAAGAGACCCAGTACTTC. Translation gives CASSSGRGGNQETQYF.

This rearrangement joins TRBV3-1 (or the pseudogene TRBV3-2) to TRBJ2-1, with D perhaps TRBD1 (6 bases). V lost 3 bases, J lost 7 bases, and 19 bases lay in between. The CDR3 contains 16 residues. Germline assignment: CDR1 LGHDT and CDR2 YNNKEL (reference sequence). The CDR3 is CASSHSYTGRGNEQFF. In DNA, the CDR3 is TGTGCCAGCAGCCACTCGTATACGGGTAGGGGGAATGAGCAGTTCTTC.

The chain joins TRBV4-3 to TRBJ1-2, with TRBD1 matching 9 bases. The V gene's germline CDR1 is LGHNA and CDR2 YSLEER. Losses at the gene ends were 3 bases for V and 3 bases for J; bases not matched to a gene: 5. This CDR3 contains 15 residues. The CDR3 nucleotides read TGCGCCAGCAGCCAGTCCGGGACAGGGCACTATGGCTACACCTTC. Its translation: CASSQSGTGHYGYTF.

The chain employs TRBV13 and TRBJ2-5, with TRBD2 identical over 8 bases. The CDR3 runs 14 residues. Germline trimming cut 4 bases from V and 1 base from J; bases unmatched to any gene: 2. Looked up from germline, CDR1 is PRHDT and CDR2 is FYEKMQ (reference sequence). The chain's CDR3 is CASSYRGGQETQYF. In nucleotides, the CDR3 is TGTGCCAGCAGCTACCGGGGGGGCCAAGAGACCCAGTACTTC.

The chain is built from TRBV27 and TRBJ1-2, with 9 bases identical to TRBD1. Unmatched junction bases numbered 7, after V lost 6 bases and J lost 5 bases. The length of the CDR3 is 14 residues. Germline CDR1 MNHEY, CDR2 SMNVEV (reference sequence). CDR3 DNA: TGTGCCAGCAGCTTACAGGGGGCGGGGTATGGCTACACCTTC. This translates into CASSLQGAGYGYTF.

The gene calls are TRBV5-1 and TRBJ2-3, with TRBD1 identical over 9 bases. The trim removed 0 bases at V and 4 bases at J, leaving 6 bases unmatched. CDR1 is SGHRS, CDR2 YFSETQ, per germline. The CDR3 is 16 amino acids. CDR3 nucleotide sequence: TGCGCCAGCAGCTTGGGGGGACAGGGTGGCGCAGATACGCAGTATTTT. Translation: CASSLGGQGGADTQYF.

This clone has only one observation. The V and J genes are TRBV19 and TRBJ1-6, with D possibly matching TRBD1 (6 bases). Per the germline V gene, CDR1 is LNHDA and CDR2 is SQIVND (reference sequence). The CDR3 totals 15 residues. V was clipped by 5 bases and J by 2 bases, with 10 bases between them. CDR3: CASSAGGTYNSPLHF. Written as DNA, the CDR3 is TGTGCCAGTAGTGCGGGGGGCACCTATAATTCACCCCTCCACTTT.

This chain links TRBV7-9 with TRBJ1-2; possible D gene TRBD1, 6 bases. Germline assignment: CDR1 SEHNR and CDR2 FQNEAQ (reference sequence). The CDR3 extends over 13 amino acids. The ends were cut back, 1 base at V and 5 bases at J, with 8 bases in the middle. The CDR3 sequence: CASSLGGPYGYTF. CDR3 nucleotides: TGTGCCAGCAGCTTAGGGGGGCCTTATGGCTACACCTTC.

Written as DNA, the CDR3 is TGTGCCAGCAGCTTAGAAGGGACAGTGAGTGAAGCTTTCTTT. It yields the protein CASSLEGTVSEAFF. The chain couples TRBV11-1 to TRBJ1-1, with 7 bases matching TRBD1. The V gene end was trimmed by 1 base and the J gene end by 7 bases; junction bases not matched to a gene: 6. Germline V gene data show CDR1 as SGHAT and CDR2 as FQDESV (reference sequence). CDR3 length: 14 amino acids.

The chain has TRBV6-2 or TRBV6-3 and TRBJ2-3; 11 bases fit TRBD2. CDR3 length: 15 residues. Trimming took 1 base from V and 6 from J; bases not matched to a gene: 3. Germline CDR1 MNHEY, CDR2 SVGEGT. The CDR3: CASSYFSGGADTQYF. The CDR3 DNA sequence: TGTGCCAGCAGTTACTTTAGCGGGGGGGCCGATACGCAGTATTTT.

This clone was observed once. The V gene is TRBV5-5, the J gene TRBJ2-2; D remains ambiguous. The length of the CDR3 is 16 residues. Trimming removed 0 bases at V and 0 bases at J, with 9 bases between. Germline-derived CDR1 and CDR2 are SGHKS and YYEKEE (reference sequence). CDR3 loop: CASSLARFANTGELFF. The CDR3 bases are TGTGCCAGCAGCTTGGCCAGGTTCGCGAACACCGGGGAGCTGTTTTTT. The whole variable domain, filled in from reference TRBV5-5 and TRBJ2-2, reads DAGVTQSPTHLIKTRGQQVTLRCSPISGHKSVSWYQQVLGQGPQFIFQYYEKEERGRGNFPDRFSARQFPNYSSELNVNALLLGDSALYLCASSLARFANTGELFFGEGSRLTVL.

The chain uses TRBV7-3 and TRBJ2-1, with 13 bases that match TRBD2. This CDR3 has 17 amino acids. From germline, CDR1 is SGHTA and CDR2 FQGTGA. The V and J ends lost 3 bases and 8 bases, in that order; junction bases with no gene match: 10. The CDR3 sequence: CASSLGLAGISGDEQFF. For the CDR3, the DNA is TGTGCCAGCAGCTTGGGACTAGCGGGGATTAGTGGTGATGAGCAGTTCTTC.

The chain's CDR3 is CASSPSNTGELFF. The CDR3 DNA reads TGCGCCAGCAGCCCTTCGAACACCGGGGAGCTGTTTTTT. The chain employs TRBV5-1 and TRBJ2-2, with D hard to call. Germline V gives CDR1 SGHRS, CDR2 YFSETQ. The CDR3 runs to 13 residues. Between the trimmed V and J ends, which lost 4 bases and 0 bases, there was a span of 4 bases.

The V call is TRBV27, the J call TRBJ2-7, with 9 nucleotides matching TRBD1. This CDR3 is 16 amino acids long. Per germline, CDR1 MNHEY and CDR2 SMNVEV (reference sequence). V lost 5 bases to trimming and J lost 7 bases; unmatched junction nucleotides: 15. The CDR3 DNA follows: TGTGCCAGCAGTATACAAGGGACAGGGAGCCTTCTAGAGCAGTACTTC. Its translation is CASSIQGTGSLLEQYF.

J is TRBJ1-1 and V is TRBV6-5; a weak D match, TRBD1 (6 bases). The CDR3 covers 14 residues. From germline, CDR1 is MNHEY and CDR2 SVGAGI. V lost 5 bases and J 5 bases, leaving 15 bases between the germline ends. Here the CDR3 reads CASSHRQAGTEAFF. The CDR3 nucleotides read TGTGCCAGCAGTCACCGACAGGCCGGAACTGAAGCTTTCTTT.

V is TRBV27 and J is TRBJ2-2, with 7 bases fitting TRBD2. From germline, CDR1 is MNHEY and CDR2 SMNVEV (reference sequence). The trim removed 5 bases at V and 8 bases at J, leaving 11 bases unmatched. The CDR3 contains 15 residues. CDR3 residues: CASSGPGGGVGELFF. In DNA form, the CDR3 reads TGTGCCAGCAGTGGTCCTGGCGGGGGTGTAGGGGAGCTGTTTTTT.

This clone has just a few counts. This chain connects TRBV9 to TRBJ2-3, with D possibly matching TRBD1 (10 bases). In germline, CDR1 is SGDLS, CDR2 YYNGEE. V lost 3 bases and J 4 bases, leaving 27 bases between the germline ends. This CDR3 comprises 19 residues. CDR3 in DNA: TGTGCCAGCAGCGCGGGACAGGGGACGGCGGGGGGGCCCGCAGATACGCAGTATTTT. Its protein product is CASSAGQGTAGGPADTQYF.

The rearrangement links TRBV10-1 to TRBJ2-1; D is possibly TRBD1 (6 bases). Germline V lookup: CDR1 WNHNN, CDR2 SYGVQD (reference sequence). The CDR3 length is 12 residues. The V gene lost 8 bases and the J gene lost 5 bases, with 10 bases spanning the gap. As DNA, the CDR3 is TGCGCCAGCGGGACACTGCACAATGAGCAGTTCTTC. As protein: CASGTLHNEQFF.

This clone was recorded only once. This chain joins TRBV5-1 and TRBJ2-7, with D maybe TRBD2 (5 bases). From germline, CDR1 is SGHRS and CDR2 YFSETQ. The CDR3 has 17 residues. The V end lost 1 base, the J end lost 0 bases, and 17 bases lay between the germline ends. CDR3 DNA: TGCGCCAGCAGCTTGTATGCCGCCGGGGTTAGCTCCTACGAGCAGTACTTC. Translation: CASSLYAAGVSSYEQYF.

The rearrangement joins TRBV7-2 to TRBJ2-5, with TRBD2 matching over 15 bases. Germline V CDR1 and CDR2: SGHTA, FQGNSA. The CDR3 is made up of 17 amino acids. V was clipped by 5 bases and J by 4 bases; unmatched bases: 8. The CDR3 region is CASSDGLAGGTGETQYF. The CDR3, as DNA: TGTGCCAGCAGCGACGGACTAGCGGGGGGGACAGGAGAGACCCAGTACTTC. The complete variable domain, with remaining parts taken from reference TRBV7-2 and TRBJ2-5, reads GAGVSQSPSNKVTEKGKDVELRCDPISGHTALYWYRQSLGQGLEFLIYFQGNSAPDKSGLPSDRFSAERTGGSVSTLTIQRTQQEDSAVYLCASSDGLAGGTGETQYFGPGTRLLVL.

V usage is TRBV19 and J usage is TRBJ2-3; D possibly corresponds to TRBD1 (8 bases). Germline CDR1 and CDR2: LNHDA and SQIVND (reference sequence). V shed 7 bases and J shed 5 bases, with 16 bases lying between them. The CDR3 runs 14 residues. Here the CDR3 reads CASMRTGREDTQYF. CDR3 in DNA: TGTGCCAGTATGCGGACAGGGAGGGAAGATACGCAGTATTTT.

The CDR3, as DNA: TGTGCCAGCAGTTACGAGGTTGGTGGTCAGCCCCAGCATTTT. This gives the protein CASSYEVGGQPQHF. V gene TRBV6-2 or TRBV6-3 combines with J gene TRBJ1-5; D gene ambiguous. The germline CDR1 and CDR2 sequences are MNHEY and SVGEGT. V dropped 2 bases and J dropped 6 bases, with 11 bases sitting between them. The CDR3 runs 14 residues.

CDR3 DNA sequence: TGTGCCAGCAGCAGACAGGTTGGCCAAGAGACCCAGTACTTC. This codes for CASSRQVGQETQYF. This chain uses TRBV6-5 with TRBJ2-5; D perhaps matches TRBD1 (6 bases). The V gene's germline CDR1 is MNHEY and CDR2 SVGAGI. With 6 bases removed from V and 1 base from J, the gap between germline ends came to 12 bases. The CDR3 extends over 14 amino acids.

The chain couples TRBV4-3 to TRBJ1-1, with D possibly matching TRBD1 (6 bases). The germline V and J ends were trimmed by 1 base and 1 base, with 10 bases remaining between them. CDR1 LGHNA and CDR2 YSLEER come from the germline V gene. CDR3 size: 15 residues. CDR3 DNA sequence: TGCGCCAGCAGCCAAGTTACAGGGCAGAACACTGAAGCTTTCTTT. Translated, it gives CASSQVTGQNTEAFF.

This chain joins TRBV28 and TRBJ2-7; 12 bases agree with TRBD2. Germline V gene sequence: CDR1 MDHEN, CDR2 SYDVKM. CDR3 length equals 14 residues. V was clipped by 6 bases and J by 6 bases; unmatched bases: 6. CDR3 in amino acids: CASRSSGGASEQYF. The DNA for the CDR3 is TGTGCCAGCAGGTCTAGCGGGGGGGCGAGCGAGCAGTACTTC.

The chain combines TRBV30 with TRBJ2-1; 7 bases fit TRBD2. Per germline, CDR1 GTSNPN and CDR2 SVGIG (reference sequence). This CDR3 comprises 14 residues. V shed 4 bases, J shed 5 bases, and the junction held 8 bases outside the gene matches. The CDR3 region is CAWNPGTKDNEQFF. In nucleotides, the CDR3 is TGTGCCTGGAATCCCGGGACTAAGGACAATGAGCAGTTCTTC.

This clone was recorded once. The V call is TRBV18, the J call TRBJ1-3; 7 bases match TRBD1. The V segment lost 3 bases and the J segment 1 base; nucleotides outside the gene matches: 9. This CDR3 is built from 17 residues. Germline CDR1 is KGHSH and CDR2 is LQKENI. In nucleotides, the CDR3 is TGTGCCAGCTCACCGAATGATGGACAGGTTTCTGGAAACACCATATATTTT. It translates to CASSPNDGQVSGNTIYF. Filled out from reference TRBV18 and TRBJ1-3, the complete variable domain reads NAGVMQNPRHLVRRRGQEARLRCSPMKGHSHVYWYRQLPEEGLKFMVYLQKENIIDESGMPKERFSAEFPKEGPSILRIQQVVRGDSAAYFCASSPNDGQVSGNTIYFGEGSWLTVV.

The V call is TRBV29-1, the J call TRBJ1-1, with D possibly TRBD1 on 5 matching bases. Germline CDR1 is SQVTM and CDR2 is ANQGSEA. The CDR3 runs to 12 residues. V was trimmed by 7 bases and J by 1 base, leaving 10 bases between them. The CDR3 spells CSALTGNTEAFF. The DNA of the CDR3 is TGCAGCGCCTTAACAGGGAACACTGAAGCTTTCTTT.

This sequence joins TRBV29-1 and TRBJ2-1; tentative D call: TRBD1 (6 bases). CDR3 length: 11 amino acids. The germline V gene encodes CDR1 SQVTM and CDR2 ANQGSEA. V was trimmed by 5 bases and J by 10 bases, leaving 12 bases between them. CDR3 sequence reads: CSVPTGLEQFF. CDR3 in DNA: TGCAGCGTTCCCACAGGGCTCGAGCAGTTCTTC.